This T cell receptor (beta chain) was observed in a study of T cells in Graves' hyperthyroidism and ophthalmopathy. The study's findings and limits: Ophthalmopathy, as predicted by the model, came a median about seven months after the prediction.

Germline V gene data show CDR1 as LNHNV and CDR2 as YYDKDF (reference sequence). CDR3 length: 16 residues. Trimming took off 0 bases at V and 4 bases at J, with 12 bases between the two ends. Amplified TCR beta CDR3 regions derived from RNA transcripts. Initially, a first-round RT-PCR of the TCR CDR3 employed the HTBI primer set. In TCRdb, the multiplex PCR reads were re-called with MiXCR into one record per CDR3 protein. The sample has approximately 870,000 distinct CDR3 sequences; over 35% are singletons. This clonotype showed up many times. The antigen is unknown. The gene calls are TRBV15 and TRBJ1-4; tentatively, D is TRBD1 (6 bases). The sequence was collected from a man between 18 and 35 years old with Graves' hyperthyroidism. The specimen sequenced was blood. For the CDR3, the DNA is TGTGCCACCAGCAGAGATCGAACAGGGTATAATGAAAAACTGTTTTTT. Its protein is CATSRDRTGYNEKLFF.